Shown below are 7 T cell receptor beta chains from a single sample sequenced in a study of T cells in Graves' hyperthyroidism and ophthalmopathy. TCR beta CDR3 sequences were amplified from RNA transcripts. Carried out on the TCR CDR3, a first-round RT-PCR used the HTBI primer set. TCRdb re-analysed the multiplex PCR reads in MiXCR, keeping a single row per CDR3 protein. The sample records about 360,000 distinct CDR3 sequences, roughly 25% being singletons. Material: blood. The source of these receptors is a man aged 45 to 65 with Graves' hyperthyroidism.

This clonotype was observed a handful of times. The rearrangement joins TRBV12-3 or TRBV12-4 to TRBJ1-2, with TRBD1 matching 10 bases. This CDR3 comprises 13 residues. Unmatched junction bases numbered 3, after V lost 5 bases and J lost 6 bases. The CDR3 here is CASSGTGAHGYTF. In DNA, the CDR3 is TGTGCCAGCAGTGGGACAGGGGCACATGGCTACACCTTC.

This clonotype appeared many times. This chain joins TRBV12-3 or TRBV12-4 and TRBJ2-3; 11 positions match TRBD2. The CDR3 is 16 residues long. Unmatched junction bases numbered 11, after V lost 6 bases and J lost 6 bases. The CDR3 region has the DNA TGTGCCAGCAGCCCTCTAGCGGGAGGTACCCCGGATACGCAGTATTTT. This translates into CASSPLAGGTPDTQYF.

The chain joins TRBV11-1 to TRBJ2-2, with D perhaps TRBD1 (5 bases). Germline V gene lookup returns CDR1 SGHAT and CDR2 FQDESV (reference sequence). The germline V and J ends were trimmed by 10 bases and 7 bases, with 16 bases remaining between them. CDR3 size: 13 residues. This chain's CDR3 is CATKGRTYGELFF. In DNA form, the CDR3 reads TGTGCCACCAAGGGGCGGACCTACGGGGAGCTGTTTTTT.

The table lists this clonotype with a few counts. The CDR3 protein is CASSSRYVTGNYGYTF. The CDR3 DNA is TGTGCCAGCAGTTCACGATACGTGACAGGAAACTATGGCTACACCTTC. The chain carries TRBV12-3 or TRBV12-4 and TRBJ1-2; D is possibly TRBD1 (6 bases). V lost 4 bases, J lost 2 bases, and 17 bases lay in between. The length of the CDR3 is 16 residues.

This clonotype was observed a single time. The chain employs TRBV19 and TRBJ1-1; TRBD1 is a possible D gene (6 bases). Trimming shortened V by 1 base and J by 0 bases, and 9 bases separated the two germline ends. CDR3 length: 15 amino acids. The germline V gene has CDR1 LNHDA and CDR2 SQIVND (reference sequence). The CDR3 DNA follows: TGTGCCAGTAGTATAGGGGGGCAGCTGAACACTGAAGCTTTCTTT. Its translation: CASSIGGQLNTEAFF.

The chain employs TRBV20-1 and TRBJ2-3; TRBD1 aligns across 10 bases. The V gene's germline CDR1 is DFQATT and CDR2 SNEGSKA (reference sequence). The J segment lost 2 bases and the V segment lost 1 base, leaving 3 bases of the junction unmatched. There are 15 residues in the CDR3. The CDR3 bases are TGCAGTGCTAGAGGAGGGACAGGGGCCACAGATACGCAGTATTTT. Protein: CSARGGTGATDTQYF.

This chain links TRBV7-9 with TRBJ1-1; D uncertain. Trimming left V 7 bases short and J 0 bases short, with 15 bases between. In germline, CDR1 is SEHNR, CDR2 FQNEAQ (reference sequence). This CDR3 comprises 15 residues. The CDR3 reads CASNGGDLMNTEAFF. For the CDR3, the DNA is TGTGCCAGCAATGGTGGAGACCTCATGAACACTGAAGCTTTCTTT.